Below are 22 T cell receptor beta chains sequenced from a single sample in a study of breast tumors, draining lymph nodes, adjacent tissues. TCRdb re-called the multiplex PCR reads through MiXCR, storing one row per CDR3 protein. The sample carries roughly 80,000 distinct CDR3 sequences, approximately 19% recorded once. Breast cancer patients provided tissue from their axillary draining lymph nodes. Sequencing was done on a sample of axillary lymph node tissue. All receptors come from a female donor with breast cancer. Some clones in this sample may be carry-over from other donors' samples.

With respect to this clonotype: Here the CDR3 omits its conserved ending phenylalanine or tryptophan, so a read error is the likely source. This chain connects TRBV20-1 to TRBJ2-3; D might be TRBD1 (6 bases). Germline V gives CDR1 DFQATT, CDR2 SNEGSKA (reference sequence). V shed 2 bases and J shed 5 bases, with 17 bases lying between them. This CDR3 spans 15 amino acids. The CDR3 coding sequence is TGCAGTGCTAGAACAGGGACGGATTTCCTAGATACGCAGTATCTT. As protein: CSARTGTDFLDTQYL.

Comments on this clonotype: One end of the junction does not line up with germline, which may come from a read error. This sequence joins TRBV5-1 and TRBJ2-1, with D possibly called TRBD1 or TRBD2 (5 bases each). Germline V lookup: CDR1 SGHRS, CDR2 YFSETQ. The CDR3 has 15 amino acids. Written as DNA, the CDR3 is TGCGCCAGCGGCTTGGAAGGGGCCACGGGAAATGAGCAGTTCTTC. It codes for CASGLEGATGNEQFF.

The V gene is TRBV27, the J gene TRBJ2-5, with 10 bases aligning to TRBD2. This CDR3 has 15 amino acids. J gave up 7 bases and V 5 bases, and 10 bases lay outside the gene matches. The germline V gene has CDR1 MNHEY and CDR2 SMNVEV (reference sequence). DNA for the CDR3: TGTGCCAGCAGTATCCAGGGACTAGCGTGGGTGACCCAGTACTTC. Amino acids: CASSIQGLAWVTQYF.

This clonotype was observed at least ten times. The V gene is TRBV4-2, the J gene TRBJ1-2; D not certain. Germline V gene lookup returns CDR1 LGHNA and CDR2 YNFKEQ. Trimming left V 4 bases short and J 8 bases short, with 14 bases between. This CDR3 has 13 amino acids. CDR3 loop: CASSLDGELGYTF. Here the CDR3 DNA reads TGTGCCAGCAGCCTGGACGGAGAACTAGGCTACACCTTC.

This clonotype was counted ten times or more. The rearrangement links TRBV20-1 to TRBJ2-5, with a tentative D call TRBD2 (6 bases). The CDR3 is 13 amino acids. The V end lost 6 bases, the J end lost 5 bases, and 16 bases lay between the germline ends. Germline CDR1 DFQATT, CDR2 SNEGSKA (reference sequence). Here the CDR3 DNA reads TGCAGTGCATTTTCCCGGGGGACCGAGACCCAGTACTTC. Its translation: CSAFSRGTETQYF.

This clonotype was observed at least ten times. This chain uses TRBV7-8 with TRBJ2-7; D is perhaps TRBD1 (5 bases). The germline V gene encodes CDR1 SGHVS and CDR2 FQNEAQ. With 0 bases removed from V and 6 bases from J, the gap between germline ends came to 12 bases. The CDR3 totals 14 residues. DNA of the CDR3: TGTGCCAGCAGCTTAGCGAGGCAGGGCGGCGAGCAGTACTTC. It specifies CASSLARQGGEQYF.

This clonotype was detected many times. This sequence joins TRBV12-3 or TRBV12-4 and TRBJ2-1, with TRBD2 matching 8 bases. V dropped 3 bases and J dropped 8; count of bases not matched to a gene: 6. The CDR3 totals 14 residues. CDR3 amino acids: CASSFLSGSDEQFF. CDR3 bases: TGTGCCAGCAGTTTCCTCAGCGGGAGCGATGAGCAGTTCTTC.

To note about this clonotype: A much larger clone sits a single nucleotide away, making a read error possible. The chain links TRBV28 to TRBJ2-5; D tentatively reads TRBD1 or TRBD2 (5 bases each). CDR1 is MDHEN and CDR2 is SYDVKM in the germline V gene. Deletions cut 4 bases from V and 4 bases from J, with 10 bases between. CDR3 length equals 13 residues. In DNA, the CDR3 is TGTGCCAGCAGTTCGTCCGGGACAGAGACCCAGTACTTC. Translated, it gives CASSSSGTETQYF.

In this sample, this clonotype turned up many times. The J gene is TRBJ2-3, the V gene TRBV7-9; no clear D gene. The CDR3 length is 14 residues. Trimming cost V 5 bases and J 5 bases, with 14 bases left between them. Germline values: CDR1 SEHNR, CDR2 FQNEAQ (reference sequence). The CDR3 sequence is CASSRPFSGDTQYF. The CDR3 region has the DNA TGTGCCAGCAGCCGGCCCTTTTCAGGAGATACGCAGTATTTT.

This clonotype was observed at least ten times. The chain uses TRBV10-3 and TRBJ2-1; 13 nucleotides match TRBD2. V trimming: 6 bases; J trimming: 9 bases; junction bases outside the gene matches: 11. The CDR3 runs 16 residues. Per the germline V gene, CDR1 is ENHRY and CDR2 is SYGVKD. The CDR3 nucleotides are TGTGCCATCAGCCAATTTGGACTAGCGGGAGAGGGTGAGCAGTTCTTC. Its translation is CAISQFGLAGEGEQFF.

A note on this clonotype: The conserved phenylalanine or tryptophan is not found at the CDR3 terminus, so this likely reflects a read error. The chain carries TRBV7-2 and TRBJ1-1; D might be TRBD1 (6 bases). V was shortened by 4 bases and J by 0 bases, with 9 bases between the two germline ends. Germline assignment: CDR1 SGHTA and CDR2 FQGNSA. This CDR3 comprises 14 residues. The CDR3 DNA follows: TGTGCCAGCAGCTCGGGACAATTGAACACTGAAGCTTTCCTT. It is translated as CASSSGQLNTEAFL.

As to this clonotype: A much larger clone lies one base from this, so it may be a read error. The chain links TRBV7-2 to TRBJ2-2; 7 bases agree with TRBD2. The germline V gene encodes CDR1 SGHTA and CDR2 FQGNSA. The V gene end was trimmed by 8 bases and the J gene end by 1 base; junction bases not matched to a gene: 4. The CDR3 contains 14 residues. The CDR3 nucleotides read TGTGCCAGCGGTCCTAGCGGGAACACCGGGGAGCTGTTTTTT. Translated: CASGPSGNTGELFF.

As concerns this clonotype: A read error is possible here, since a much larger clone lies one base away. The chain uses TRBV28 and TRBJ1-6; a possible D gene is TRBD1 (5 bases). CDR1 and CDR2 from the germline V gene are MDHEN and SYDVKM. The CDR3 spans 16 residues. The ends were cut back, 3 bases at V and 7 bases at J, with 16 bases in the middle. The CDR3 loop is CASSFGAGMGNSPLHF. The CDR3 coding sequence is TGTGCCAGCAGTTTCGGGGCAGGGATGGGGAATTCACCCCTCCACTTT.

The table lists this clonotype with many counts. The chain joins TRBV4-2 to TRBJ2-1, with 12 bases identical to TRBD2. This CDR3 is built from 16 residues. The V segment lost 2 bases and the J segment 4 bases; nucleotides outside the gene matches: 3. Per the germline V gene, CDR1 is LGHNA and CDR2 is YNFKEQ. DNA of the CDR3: TGTGCCAGCAGCCAACTGGGACTAGCGGGTTACAATGAGCAGTTCTTC. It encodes CASSQLGLAGYNEQFF.

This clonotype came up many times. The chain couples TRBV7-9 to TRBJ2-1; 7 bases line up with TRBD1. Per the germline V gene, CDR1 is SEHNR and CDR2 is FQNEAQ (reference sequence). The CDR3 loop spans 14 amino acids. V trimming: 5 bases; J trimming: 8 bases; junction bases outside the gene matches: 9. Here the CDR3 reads CASSRTGPGDEQFF. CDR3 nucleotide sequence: TGTGCCAGCAGCCGGACAGGTCCAGGGGATGAGCAGTTCTTC.

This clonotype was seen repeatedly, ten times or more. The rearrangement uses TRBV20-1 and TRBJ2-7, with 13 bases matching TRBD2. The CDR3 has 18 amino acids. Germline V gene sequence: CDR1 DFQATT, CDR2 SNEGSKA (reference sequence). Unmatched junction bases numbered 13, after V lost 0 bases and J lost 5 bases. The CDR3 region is CSARDRVYGTSGNHEQYF. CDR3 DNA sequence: TGCAGTGCTAGAGATAGGGTTTACGGGACTAGCGGGAATCACGAGCAGTACTTC.

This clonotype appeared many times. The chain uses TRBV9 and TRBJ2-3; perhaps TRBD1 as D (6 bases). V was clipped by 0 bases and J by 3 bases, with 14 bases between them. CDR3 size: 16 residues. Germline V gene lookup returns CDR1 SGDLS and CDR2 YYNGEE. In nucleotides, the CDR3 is TGTGCCAGCAGCGTAGACCCAGGGGCGACTACAGATACGCAGTATTTT. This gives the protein CASSVDPGATTDTQYF.

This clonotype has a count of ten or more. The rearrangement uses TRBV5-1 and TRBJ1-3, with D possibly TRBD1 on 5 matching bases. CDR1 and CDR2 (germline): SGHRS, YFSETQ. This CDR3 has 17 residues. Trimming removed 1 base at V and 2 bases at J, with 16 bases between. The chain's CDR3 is CASSLLPNRFAGNTIYF. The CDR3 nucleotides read TGCGCCAGCAGCTTGCTCCCTAACAGGTTCGCTGGAAACACCATATATTTT. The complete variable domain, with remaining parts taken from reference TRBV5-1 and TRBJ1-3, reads KAGVTQTPRYLIKTRGQQVTLSCSPISGHRSVSWYQQTPGQGLQFLFEYFSETQRNKGNFPGRFSGRQFSNSRSEMNVSTLELGDSALYLCASSLLPNRFAGNTIYFGEGSWLTVV.

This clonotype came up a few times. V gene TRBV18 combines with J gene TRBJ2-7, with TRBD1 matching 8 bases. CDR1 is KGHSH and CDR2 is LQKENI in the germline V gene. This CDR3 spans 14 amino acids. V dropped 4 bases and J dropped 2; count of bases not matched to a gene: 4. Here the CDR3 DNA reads TGTGCCAGCTCACTGGCGACAGGGGCCTACGAGCAGTACTTC. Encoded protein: CASSLATGAYEQYF.

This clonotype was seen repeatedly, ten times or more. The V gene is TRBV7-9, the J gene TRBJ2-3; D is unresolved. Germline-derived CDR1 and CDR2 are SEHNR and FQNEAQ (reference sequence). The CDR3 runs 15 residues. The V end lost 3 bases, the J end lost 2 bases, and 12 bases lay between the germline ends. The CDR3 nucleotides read TGTGCCAGCAGCTTCCGACCGGGTTTCACAGATACGCAGTATTTT. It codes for CASSFRPGFTDTQYF.

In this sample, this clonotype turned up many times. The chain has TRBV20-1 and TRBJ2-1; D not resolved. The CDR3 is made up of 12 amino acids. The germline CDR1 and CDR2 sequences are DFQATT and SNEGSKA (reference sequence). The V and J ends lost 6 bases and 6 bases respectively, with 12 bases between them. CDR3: CSAWGDGNEQFF. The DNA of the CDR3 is TGCAGTGCCTGGGGTGACGGCAATGAGCAGTTCTTC.

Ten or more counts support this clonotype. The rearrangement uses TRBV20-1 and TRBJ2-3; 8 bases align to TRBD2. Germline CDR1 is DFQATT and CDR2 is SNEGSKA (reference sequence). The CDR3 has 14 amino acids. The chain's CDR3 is CRCLGGRSTDTQYF. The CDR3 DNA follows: TGCAGGTGTCTAGGCGGGAGGTCGACAGATACGCAGTATTTT.